The rows below give T cell receptor beta chains drawn from one sample of a study of blood T cells in healthy people across ages. Via MiXCR, TCRdb re-called the 5' RACE reads, giving one row per CDR3 protein. The table has some 560,000 distinct CDR3 sequences, about 29% seen once. These same records also appear under a second study, on T cells of mothers and their children.

The sample taken for sequencing was blood. These receptors were obtained from a boy aged 2 to 9 in good health. The CDR3 runs from the conserved cysteine through the conserved F or W.

CDR3: CSADTSDGTDTQYF
V: TRBV20-1
length: 14
J: TRBJ2-3

CDR3: CASTWDRGNEQFF
V: TRBV12-3/TRBV12-4
length: 13
J: TRBJ2-1

CDR3: CASSDHRGSNEQYF
V: TRBV2
length: 14
J: NA

CDR3: CATGRPASTDTQYF
V: TRBV10-2
length: 14
J: TRBJ2-3

CDR3: CAIFIRGGQGAFF
V: TRBV10-3
length: 13
J: TRBJ1-1

CDR3: CASSSRLAGRGEQYF
V: TRBV7-2
length: 15
J: TRBJ2-7

CDR3: CASAIRPGNTEAFF
V: TRBV7-8
length: 14
J: TRBJ1-1

CDR3: CASSQGIKRNYGYTF
V: TRBV4-3
length: 15
J: TRBJ1-2

CDR3: CSARESGTYNEQFF
V: TRBV20-1
length: 14
J: TRBJ2-1

CDR3: CASSYDREAGANVLTF
V: TRBV6-5
length: 16
J: TRBJ2-6

CDR3: CATRGRNTEAFF
V: TRBV11-2
length: 12
J: TRBJ1-1

CDR3: CASSPVIAGGVGEQFF
V: TRBV7-6
length: 16
J: TRBJ2-1

CDR3: CASSPTSASYEQYF
V: TRBV27
length: 14
J: TRBJ2-7

CDR3: CASSVVGRGSTDTQYF
V: TRBV9
length: 16
J: TRBJ2-3

CDR3: CASSAPLQGRNTGELFF
V: TRBV2
length: 17
J: TRBJ2-2

CDR3: CASSLGSGQGADTQYF
V: TRBV7-8
length: 16
J: TRBJ2-3

CDR3: CSVEVEFYGYTF
V: TRBV29-1
length: 12
J: TRBJ1-2

CDR3: CAISGGLAGRADTQYF
V: TRBV10-3
length: 16
J: TRBJ2-3

CDR3: CASTYQGIWNEKLFF
V: TRBV5-5
length: 15
J: TRBJ1-4

CDR3: CASTKPTDLTKNIQYF
V: TRBV27
length: 16
J: TRBJ2-4

CDR3: CASSLRTSVSTDTEYF
V: TRBV12-3/TRBV12-4
length: 16
J: TRBJ2-3

CDR3: CASSHILKAPQTRGNIQYF
V: TRBV11-2
length: 19
J: TRBJ2-4

CDR3: CSAPRGLAGAFNYNEQFF
V: TRBV20-1
length: 18
J: TRBJ2-1

CDR3: CASSPAAGQNEQYF
V: TRBV13
length: 14
J: NA

CDR3: CATSRGDRGYTEAFF
V: TRBV15
length: 15
J: TRBJ1-1

CDR3: CASSPSLGGYTEAFF
V: TRBV7-2
length: 15
J: TRBJ1-1

CDR3: CASHRGLAGTQYF
V: TRBV6-5
length: 13
J: TRBJ2-5

CDR3: CASSQDSSLGDEQFF
V: TRBV4-2
length: 15
J: NA

CDR3: CATSSRRTGTYEQYF
V: TRBV15
length: 15
J: TRBJ2-7

CDR3: CASSDGQAINEKLFF
V: TRBV2
length: 15
J: TRBJ1-4

CDR3: CASSPRYRDTTLAKNIQYF
V: TRBV7-2
length: 19
J: TRBJ2-4

CDR3: CASSTLASETQYF
V: TRBV7-9
length: 13
J: TRBJ2-5

CDR3: CSAQRTGKNLSGNTIYF
V: TRBV20-1
length: 17
J: TRBJ1-3

CDR3: CASSLRGGETQYF
V: TRBV7-3
length: 13
J: TRBJ2-5

CDR3: CATSDPDVNEQFF
V: TRBV24-1
length: 13
J: NA

CDR3: CASGLILRGSGELFF
V: TRBV12-5
length: 15
J: TRBJ2-2

CDR3: CSVATLLAGYEQYF
V: TRBV29-1
length: 14
J: TRBJ2-7

CDR3: CASSQPDRESLKTQYF
V: TRBV23-1
length: 16
J: TRBJ2-5

CDR3: CASSVGQGLTDEQFF
V: TRBV19
length: 15
J: NA

CDR3: CASSLALARNIQYF
V: TRBV11-2
length: 14
J: TRBJ2-4

CDR3: CASSYSLGGVDTQYF
V: TRBV6-5
length: 15
J: TRBJ2-3

CDR3: CASSPLDANYGYTF
V: TRBV5-1
length: 14
J: TRBJ1-2

CDR3: CASTTSGYIYEQFF
V: TRBV6-2/TRBV6-3
length: 14
J: TRBJ2-1

CDR3: CASSDRGIGVNTEAFF
V: TRBV2
length: 16
J: TRBJ1-1

CDR3: CASSYFPLAKNIQYF
V: TRBV6-5
length: 15
J: TRBJ2-4

CDR3: CASSQGGGGALHF
V: TRBV6-6
length: 13
J: TRBJ1-6

CDR3: CSAGSGLAGGPSTDTQYF
V: TRBV20-1
length: 18
J: TRBJ2-3

CDR3: CASSLRLSGALYEQYF
V: TRBV12-3/TRBV12-4
length: 16
J: TRBJ2-7

CDR3: CAWKGWDNSPLHF
V: TRBV30
length: 13
J: TRBJ1-6

CDR3: CASSHPSGVCPNEQFF
V: TRBV3-1
length: 16
J: TRBJ2-1

CDR3: CASSSLMANEKLFF
V: TRBV7-2
length: 14
J: TRBJ1-4

CDR3: CASSPIGRGEQFF
V: TRBV18
length: 13
J: NA

CDR3: CASSQDYRQGPNTEAFF
V: TRBV3-1
length: 17
J: TRBJ1-1

CDR3: CASSPGSEAFF
V: TRBV6-5
length: 11
J: TRBJ1-1

CDR3: CASSSLGGWASDTQYF
V: TRBV7-2
length: 16
J: NA

CDR3: CASSLQGILYEQYF
V: TRBV5-1
length: 14
J: TRBJ2-7

CDR3: CASSPWTWDLNQPQHF
V: TRBV27
length: 16
J: TRBJ1-5